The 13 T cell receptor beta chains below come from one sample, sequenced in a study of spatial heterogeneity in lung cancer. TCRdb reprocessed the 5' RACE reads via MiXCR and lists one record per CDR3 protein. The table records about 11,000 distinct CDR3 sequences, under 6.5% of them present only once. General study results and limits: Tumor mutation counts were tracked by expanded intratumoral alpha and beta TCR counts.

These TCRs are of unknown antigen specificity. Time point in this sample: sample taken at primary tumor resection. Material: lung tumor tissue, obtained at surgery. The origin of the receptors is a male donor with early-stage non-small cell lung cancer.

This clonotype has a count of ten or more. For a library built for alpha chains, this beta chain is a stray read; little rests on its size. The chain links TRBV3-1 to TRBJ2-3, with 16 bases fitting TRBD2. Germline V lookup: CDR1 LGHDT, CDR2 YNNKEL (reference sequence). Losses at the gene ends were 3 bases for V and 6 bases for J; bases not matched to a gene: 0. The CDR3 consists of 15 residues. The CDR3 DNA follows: TGTGCCAGCAGCCAGGGACTAGCGGGAGGGGATACGCAGTATTTT. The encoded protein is CASSQGLAGGDTQYF.

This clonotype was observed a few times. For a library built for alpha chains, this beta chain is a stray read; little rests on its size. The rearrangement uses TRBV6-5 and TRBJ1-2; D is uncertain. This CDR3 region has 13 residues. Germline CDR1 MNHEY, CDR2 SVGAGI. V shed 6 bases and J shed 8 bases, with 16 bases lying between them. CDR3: CASSQTGVLGYTF. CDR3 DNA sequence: TGTGCCAGCAGCCAAACCGGGGTTTTAGGCTACACCTTC.

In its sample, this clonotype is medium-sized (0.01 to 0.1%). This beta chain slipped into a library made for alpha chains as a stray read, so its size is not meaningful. In nucleotides, the CDR3 is TGCGCCAGCAGTGAGTCCAGGGGGCCCGCTAGCACAGATACGCAGTATTTT. Translated: CASSESRGPASTDTQYF. The chain carries TRBV10-1 and TRBJ2-3; 8 bases align to TRBD1. The V gene's germline CDR1 is WNHNN and CDR2 SYGVQD (reference sequence). CDR3 size: 17 residues. V shed 0 bases and J 0 bases; nucleotides not matched to a gene: 5.

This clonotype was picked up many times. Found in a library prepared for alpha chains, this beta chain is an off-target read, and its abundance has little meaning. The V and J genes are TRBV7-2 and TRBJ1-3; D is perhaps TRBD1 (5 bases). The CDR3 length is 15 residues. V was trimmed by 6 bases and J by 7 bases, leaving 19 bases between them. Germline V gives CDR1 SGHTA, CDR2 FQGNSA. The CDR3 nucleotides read TGTGCCAGCAGAAATGGCAGGGAAAGTGGCAACACCATATATTTT. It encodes CASRNGRESGNTIYF.

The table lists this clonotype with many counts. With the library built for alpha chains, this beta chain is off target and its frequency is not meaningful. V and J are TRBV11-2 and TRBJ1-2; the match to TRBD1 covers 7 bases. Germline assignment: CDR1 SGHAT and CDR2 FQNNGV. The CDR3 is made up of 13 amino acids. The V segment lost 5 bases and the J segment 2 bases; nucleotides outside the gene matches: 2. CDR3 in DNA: TGTGCCAGCAGCCAGGGACAGAACTATGGCTACACCTTC. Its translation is CASSQGQNYGYTF.

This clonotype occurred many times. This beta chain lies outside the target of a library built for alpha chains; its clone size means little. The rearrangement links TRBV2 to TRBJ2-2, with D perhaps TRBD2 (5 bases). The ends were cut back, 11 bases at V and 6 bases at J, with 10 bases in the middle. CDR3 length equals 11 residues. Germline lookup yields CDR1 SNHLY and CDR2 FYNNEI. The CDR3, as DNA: TGTGCCCGGGGATGGCCCGGGGAGCTGTTTTTT. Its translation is CARGWPGELFF.

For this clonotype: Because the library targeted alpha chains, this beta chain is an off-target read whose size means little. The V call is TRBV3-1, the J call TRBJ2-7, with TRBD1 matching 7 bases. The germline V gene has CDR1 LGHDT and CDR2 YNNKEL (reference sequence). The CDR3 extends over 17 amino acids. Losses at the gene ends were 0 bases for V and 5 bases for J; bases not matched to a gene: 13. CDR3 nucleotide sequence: TGTGCCAGCAGCCAAGATGCGACAGGGAACCTTTCCGACGAGCAGTACTTC. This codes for CASSQDATGNLSDEQYF.

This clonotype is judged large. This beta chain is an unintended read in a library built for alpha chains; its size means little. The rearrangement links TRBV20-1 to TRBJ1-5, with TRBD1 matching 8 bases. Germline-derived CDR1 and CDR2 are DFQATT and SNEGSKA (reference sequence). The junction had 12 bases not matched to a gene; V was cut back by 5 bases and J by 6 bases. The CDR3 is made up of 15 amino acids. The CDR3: CSAPLLDRAGQPQHF. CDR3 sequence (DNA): TGCAGTGCTCCCCTCCTGGACAGGGCGGGTCAGCCCCAGCATTTT.

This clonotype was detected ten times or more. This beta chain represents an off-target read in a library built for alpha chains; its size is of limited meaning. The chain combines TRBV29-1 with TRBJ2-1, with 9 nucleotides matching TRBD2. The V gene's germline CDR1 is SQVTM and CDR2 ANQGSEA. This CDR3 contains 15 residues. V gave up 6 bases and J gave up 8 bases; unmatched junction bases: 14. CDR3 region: CSVWVRGGGGDEQFF. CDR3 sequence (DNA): TGCAGCGTCTGGGTGCGGGGGGGCGGTGGTGATGAGCAGTTCTTC.

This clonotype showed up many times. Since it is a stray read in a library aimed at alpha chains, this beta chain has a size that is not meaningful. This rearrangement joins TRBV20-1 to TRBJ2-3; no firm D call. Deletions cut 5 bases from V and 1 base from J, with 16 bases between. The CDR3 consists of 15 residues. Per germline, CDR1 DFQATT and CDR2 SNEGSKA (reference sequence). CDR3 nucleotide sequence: TGCAGTGCTTCACTCGGACGTAGTGGCACAGATACGCAGTATTTT. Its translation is CSASLGRSGTDTQYF.

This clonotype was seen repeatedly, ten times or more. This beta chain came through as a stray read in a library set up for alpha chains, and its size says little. The CDR3 DNA is TGTGCCTGGAGTGGGACAGGGGGCTCCGAGCAGTACTTC. It yields the protein CAWSGTGGSEQYF. The rearrangement uses TRBV30 and TRBJ2-7; 11 bases map to TRBD1. The germline gives CDR1 GTSNPN, CDR2 SVGIG (reference sequence). This CDR3 region has 13 residues. V dropped 1 base and J dropped 6; count of bases not matched to a gene: 2.

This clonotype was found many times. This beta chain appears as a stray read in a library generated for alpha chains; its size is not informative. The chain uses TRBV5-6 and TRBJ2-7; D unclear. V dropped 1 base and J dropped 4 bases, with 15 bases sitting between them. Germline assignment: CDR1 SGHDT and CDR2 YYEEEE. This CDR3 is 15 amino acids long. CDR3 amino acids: CASSLPGPLSYEQYF. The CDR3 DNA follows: TGTGCCAGCAGCTTGCCAGGACCTTTATCGTACGAGCAGTACTTC.

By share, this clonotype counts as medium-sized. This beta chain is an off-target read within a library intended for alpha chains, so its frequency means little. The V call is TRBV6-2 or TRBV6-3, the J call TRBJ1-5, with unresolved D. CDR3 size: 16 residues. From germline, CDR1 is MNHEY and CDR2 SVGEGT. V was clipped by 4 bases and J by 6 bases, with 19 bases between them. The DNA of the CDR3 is TGTGCCAGCAGTTTCGGCGGCGTGGAGTTCGGTCAGCCCCAGCATTTT. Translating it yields CASSFGGVEFGQPQHF.